Detailed here is one T cell receptor (beta chain). Which antigen it targets is not known. Base quality data are lacking; no much larger clone is found one base away. The sample comes from a study of T cell responses to AZD1222 COVID-19 vaccine (dated by TCRdb to the early 2020s). Looking at the study overall: AZD1222 recipients given second doses at about 4 weeks or at about 12 weeks were pooled, since spike-specific TCR depth and breadth were not found to differ between the two schedules. Enrollment into the trials was organized by age into subgroups of 18-55, 56-69 and 70-plus years, and those subgroups contained approximately 160, 26 and 62 TCR-sequenced participants, respectively. TCR sequencing covered approximately 230 trial participants: 200 to 210 given two doses of AZD1222 and about 26 given two doses of MenACWY control vaccine.

The meaning of the sample's time point label: baseline before first vaccination. Samples from vaccinated people were obtained from the UK trials COV001 and COV002, which included a single-blind randomized controlled phase 2/3 trial of AZD1222 (ChAdOx1 nCoV-19) in healthy adults. Trial participant PBMC samples were collected at day 0 and day 28 after the second dose for TCRbeta chain sequencing. The CDR3 regions of human TCRbeta chains were subjected to immunosequencing. The authors' analysis ran thus. TCRs in the repertoires were compared against a reference library of SARS-CoV-2-specific TCRs that had been generated with the MIRA antigen-specificity platform. Breadth was defined as the fraction of unique TCRs that were SARS-CoV-2-associated. Depth was defined as the fraction of total T cells that were SARS-CoV-2-associated. Each spike-specific TCR was assigned to its reactive spike region and to a CD4 or CD8 class using the MIRA data. Log10-transformed breadth and depth values were compared by one-way ANOVA with Sidak's multiple comparisons tests. What TCRdb holds here is the immuneACCESS table cut down to in-frame rearrangements. Part of the clones is not present; checked against another copy, under half of the missing clones reflect an unresolved V gene, and the others are unexplained. That table is the source of V, J and clone size, and D and trimming were worked out from the DNA. The sample table shows under 150,000 clones, and approximately 90% are seen once. The top ten hold around 3.7% of the sample.

The CDR3 runs 19 amino acids, cysteine and phenylalanine included. Of all the DNA, just the CDR3 is kept, 57 bases in frame from base 1. As encoded in the germline V gene (reference sequence), CDR1 is LGHDT while CDR2 is YNNKEL. Deletion took 0 bases off V and 2 bases off J, with a span of 20 bases between the germline ends. Study-wide findings and limitations: Conclusions about previously exposed vaccinees are limited because only five to seven AZD1222 recipients were SARS-CoV-2 seropositive at baseline. Nearly half of unique spike-specific TCRs reportedly recognized epitopes outside regions mutated in the B.1.351 and B.1.1.7 variants. After two AZD1222 doses, spike-specific TCR breadth and depth were significantly higher than at day 0 and than in MenACWY recipients. In the small 56-69-year group, the increase in depth fell short of significance, most likely because of low power. Because no samples from the day 14 peak response were available, repertoires could be characterized only after the peak T cell response. Participants were mostly white British, with more females than males. The authors suggested clonal diversity may have been underestimated. CD4 TCRs associated with the vaccine covered the entire spike protein, and the dominant responses were in regions 160-218 and 743-854.

Sample: peripheral blood, taken on day 0 of AZD1222 vaccination. This clonotype was obtained from an adult in good health. In this chain, TRBV3-1 (or the pseudogene TRBV3-2) is recombined with TRBJ2-1; no D segment can be confidently identified. The CDR3 region reads CASSQELGSNSRPYNEQFF. The sequenced DNA is TGTGCCAGCAGCCAAGAATTAGGTTCGAACTCGCGCCCCTACAATGAGCAGTTCTTC.